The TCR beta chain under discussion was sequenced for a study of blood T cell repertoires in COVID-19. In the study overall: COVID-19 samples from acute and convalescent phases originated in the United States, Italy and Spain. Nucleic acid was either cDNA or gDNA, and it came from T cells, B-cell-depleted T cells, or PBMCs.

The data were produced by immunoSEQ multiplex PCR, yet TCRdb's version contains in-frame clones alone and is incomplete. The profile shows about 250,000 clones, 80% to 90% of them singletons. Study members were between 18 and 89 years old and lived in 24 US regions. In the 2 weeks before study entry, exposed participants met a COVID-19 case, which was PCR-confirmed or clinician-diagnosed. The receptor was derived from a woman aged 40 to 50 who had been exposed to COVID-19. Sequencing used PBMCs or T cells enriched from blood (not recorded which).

The CDR3 loop reads CASSPPGLAGNEQFF. The CDR3 bases are TGTGCCAGCTCACCTCCGGGACTAGCGGGGAATGAGCAGTTCTTC. The chain joins TRBV11-2 to TRBJ2-1; 13 bases line up with TRBD2. CDR1 is SGHAT, CDR2 FQNNGV, per germline. The CDR3 spans 15 residues. Trimming took 8 bases from V and 7 from J; bases not matched to a gene: 8.